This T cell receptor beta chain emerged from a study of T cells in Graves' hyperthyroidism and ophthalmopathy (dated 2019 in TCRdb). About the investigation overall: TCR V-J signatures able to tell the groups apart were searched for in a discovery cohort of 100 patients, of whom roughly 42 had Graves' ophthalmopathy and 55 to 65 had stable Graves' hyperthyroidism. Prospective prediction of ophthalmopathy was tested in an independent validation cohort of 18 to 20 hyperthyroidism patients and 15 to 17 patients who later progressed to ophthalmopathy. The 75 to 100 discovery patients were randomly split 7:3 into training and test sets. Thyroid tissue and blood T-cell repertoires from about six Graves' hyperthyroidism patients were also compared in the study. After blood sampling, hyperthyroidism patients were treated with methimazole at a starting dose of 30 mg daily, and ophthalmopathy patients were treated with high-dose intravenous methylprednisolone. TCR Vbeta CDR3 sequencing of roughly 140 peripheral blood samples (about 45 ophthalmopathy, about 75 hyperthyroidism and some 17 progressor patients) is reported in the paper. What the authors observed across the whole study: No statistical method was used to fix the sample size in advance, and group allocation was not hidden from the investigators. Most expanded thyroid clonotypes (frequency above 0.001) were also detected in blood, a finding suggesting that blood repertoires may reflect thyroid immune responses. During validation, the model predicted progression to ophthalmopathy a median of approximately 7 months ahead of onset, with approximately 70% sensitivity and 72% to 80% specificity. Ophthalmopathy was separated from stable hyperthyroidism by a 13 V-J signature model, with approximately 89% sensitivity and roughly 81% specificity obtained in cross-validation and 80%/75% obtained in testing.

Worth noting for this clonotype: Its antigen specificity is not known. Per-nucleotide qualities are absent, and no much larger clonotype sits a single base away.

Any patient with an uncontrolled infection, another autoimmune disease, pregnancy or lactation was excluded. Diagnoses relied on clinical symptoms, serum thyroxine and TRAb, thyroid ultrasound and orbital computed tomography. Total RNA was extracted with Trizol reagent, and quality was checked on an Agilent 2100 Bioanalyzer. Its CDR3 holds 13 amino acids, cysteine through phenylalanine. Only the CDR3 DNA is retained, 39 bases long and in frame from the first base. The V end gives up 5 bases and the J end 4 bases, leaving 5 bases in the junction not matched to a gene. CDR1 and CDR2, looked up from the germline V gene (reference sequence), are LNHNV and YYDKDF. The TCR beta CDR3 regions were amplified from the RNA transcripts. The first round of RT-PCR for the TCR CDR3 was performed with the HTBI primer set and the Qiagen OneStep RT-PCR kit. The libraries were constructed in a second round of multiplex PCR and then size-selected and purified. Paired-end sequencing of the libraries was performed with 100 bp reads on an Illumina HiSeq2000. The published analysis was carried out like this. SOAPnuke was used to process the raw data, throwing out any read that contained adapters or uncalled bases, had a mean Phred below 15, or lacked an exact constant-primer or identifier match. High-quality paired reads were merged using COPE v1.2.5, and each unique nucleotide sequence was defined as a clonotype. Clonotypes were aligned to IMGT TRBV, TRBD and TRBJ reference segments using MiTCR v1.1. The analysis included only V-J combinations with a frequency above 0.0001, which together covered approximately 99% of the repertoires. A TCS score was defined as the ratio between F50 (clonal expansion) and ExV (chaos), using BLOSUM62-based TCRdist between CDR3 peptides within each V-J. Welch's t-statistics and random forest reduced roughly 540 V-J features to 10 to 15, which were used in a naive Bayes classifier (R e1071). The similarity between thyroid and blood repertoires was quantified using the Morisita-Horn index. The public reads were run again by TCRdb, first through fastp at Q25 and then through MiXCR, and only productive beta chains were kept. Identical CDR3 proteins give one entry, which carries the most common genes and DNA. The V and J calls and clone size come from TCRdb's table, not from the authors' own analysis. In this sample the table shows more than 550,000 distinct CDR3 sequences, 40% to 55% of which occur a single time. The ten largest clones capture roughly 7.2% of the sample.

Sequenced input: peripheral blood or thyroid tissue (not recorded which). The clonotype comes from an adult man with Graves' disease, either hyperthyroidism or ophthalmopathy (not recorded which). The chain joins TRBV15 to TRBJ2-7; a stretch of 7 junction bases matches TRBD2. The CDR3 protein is CATSRAGRYEQYF. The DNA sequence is TGTGCCACCAGCCGAGCGGGAAGGTACGAGCAGTACTTC. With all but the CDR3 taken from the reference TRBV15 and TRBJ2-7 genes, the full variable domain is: DAMVIQNPRYQVTQFGKPVTLSCSQTLNHNVMYWYQQKSSQAPKLLFHYYDKDFNNEADTPDNFQSRRPNTSFCFLDIRSPGLGDTAMYLCATSRAGRYEQYFGPGTRLTVT.